This T cell receptor beta chain stems from a study of cytomegalovirus exposure and HLA in healthy donors. The primer mix had 60 Vbeta and 13 Jbeta primers. The table came from immunoSEQ multiplex PCR; TCRdb's copy has only in-frame clones and leaves some out. The sample contains about 200,000 clones, 70% to 80% of which appear only once. The trim removed 0 bases at V and 5 bases at J, leaving 3 bases unmatched. Germline-derived CDR1 and CDR2 are MNHNS and SASEGT. The CDR3 runs 15 residues. Comment on this clone: Its antigen is currently unknown.

General observations from the study: Roughly 170 TCR beta chains were listed as cytomegalovirus-associated.

The specimen was PBMCs. The J gene is TRBJ2-5, the V gene TRBV6-1, with 10 bases fitting TRBD1. The clonotype originates from a male donor in good health and CMV-seropositive. The CDR3 DNA sequence: TGTGCCAGCAGTGAAGCCGGGACAGGGGTCGAGACCCAGTACTTC. Translating gives CASSEAGTGVETQYF.